This T cell receptor (beta chain) came from a study of control samples from healthy donors and cancer patients. J was trimmed by 3 bases and V by 6 bases; bases with no gene match: 15. Germline loops: CDR1 KGHSH, CDR2 LQKENI. The CDR3 length is 18 residues. Repertoires were generated with immunoSEQ multiplex PCR, while TCRdb's copy carries only in-frame clones and drops some. The sample holds around 78,000 clones; around 94% are singletons and the top ten take roughly 5%. The chain combines TRBV18 with TRBJ2-7, with 12 bases matching TRBD1. The sequence derives from a woman younger than 35 in good health. Sequencing was done on a sample of blood. Written as DNA, the CDR3 is TGTGCCAGCTCGTCCACCCCAGCCGGGACAGGGGGCCACTACGAGCAGTACTTC. The encoded protein is CASSSTPAGTGGHYEQYF.